The 31 T cell receptor beta chains listed next were all sequenced from one sample in a study of type 1 regulatory T cells. Antigen specificity for these receptors is unknown. TCRdb redid the calling of the reads with MiXCR, one entry per CDR3 protein. The table records 60,000 to 70,000 distinct CDR3 sequences, just under 50% of them present only once. Sequencing was performed on cultured non-Tr1 T cells, either the whole culture or a sorted T cell fraction (not recorded which). The receptors were sampled from a human donor in good health.

This sequence joins TRBV3-1 and TRBJ2-1; TRBD2 matches at 7 bases. CDR1 is LGHDT, CDR2 YNNKEL, per germline (reference sequence). Trimming cost V 7 bases and J 8 bases; bases outside gene matches: 8. CDR3 length equals 13 residues. The CDR3 region has the DNA TGTGCCAGCACCCACATGACTAGCCATGAGCAGTTCTTC. This translates into CASTHMTSHEQFF.

The chain couples TRBV7-9 to TRBJ1-4; 11 nucleotides match TRBD1. Per the germline V gene, CDR1 is SEHNR and CDR2 is FQNEAQ (reference sequence). The CDR3 has 14 amino acids. V was clipped by 5 bases and J by 7 bases; unmatched bases: 3. Here the CDR3 reads CASSRDRGSEKLFF. The CDR3, as DNA: TGTGCCAGCAGCCGGGACAGGGGGAGTGAAAAACTGTTTTTT.

The chain is built from TRBV29-1 and TRBJ1-1, with a weak D call TRBD1 (5 bases). CDR3 size: 15 residues. CDR1 and CDR2 from the germline V gene are SQVTM and ANQGSEA. V shed 0 bases and J shed 7 bases, with 18 bases lying between them. In nucleotides, the CDR3 is TGCAGCGTTGAAGATCTTGGGGGGGGGTTAATTGAAGCTTTCTTT. Translated, it gives CSVEDLGGGLIEAFF. Using reference TRBV29-1 and TRBJ1-1 for the parts outside the CDR3, the full variable domain is SAVISQKPSRDICQRGTSLTIQCQVDSQVTMMFWYRQQPGQSLTLIATANQGSEATYESGFVIDKFPISRPNLTFSTLTVSNMSPEDSSIYLCSVEDLGGGLIEAFFGQGTRLTVV.

The chain recombines TRBV28 with TRBJ1-2; 8 bases match TRBD1. This CDR3 is 15 amino acids long. Germline-derived CDR1 and CDR2 are MDHEN and SYDVKM. The J segment lost 3 bases and the V segment lost 4 bases, leaving 7 bases of the junction unmatched. The CDR3 loop is CASSYARQGYYGYTF. The CDR3 DNA reads TGTGCCAGCAGTTACGCTCGACAGGGGTACTATGGCTACACCTTC.

V usage is TRBV4-2 and J usage is TRBJ1-2; D is unresolved. The germline gives CDR1 LGHNA, CDR2 YNFKEQ. The CDR3 has 15 amino acids. V lost 0 bases, J lost 8 bases, and 16 bases lay in between. CDR3 coding DNA: TGTGCCAGCAGCCAAGAAACCGACCGGACCTCCGGCTACACCTTC. Residues: CASSQETDRTSGYTF.

The chain has TRBV20-1 and TRBJ2-1; D may be TRBD2 (7 bases). Germline V gene data show CDR1 as DFQATT and CDR2 as SNEGSKA (reference sequence). Trimming pared 4 bases from V and 7 bases from J, leaving 23 bases between. The CDR3 spans 16 residues. CDR3 DNA sequence: TGCAGTGCTACGGGACATGAGGGGGGGGCATTTAATGAGCAGTTCTTC. This gives the protein CSATGHEGGAFNEQFF.

V usage is TRBV12-3 or TRBV12-4 and J usage is TRBJ2-7; 7 bases line up with TRBD1. The V segment lost 4 bases and the J segment 10 bases; nucleotides outside the gene matches: 13. The CDR3 sequence is 14 residues long. The CDR3 protein is CASSSDRVNVEQYF. CDR3 bases: TGTGCCAGCAGTTCCGACAGGGTGAATGTCGAACAGTACTTC.

V usage is TRBV27 and J usage is TRBJ1-6; no firm D call. The ends were cut back, 2 bases at V and 11 bases at J, with 16 bases in the middle. The length of the CDR3 is 15 residues. Germline lookup yields CDR1 MNHEY and CDR2 SMNVEV (reference sequence). CDR3 in DNA: TGTGCCAGCAGTTTAAATAGGATTCTGAGTACACCCCTCCACTTT. Its protein product is CASSLNRILSTPLHF.

The genes are TRBV3-1 and TRBJ1-1; a weak D match, TRBD1 (5 bases). V shed 4 bases and J shed 4 bases, with 13 bases lying between them. The CDR3 contains 14 residues. Germline CDR1 is LGHDT and CDR2 is YNNKEL (reference sequence). The CDR3 loop is CASSPRDRTTEAFF. DNA for the CDR3: TGTGCCAGCAGCCCGCGGGACCGAACCACTGAAGCTTTCTTT.

The chain recombines TRBV18 with TRBJ1-1; D is undetermined. The CDR3 sequence is 13 residues long. The V end was cut by 4 bases, the J end by 5 bases, with 11 bases between. In germline, CDR1 is KGHSH, CDR2 LQKENI. The DNA for the CDR3 is TGTGCCAGCTCACGTACGACTGAAACTGAAGCTTTCTTT. Protein sequence: CASSRTTETEAFF.

The V and J genes are TRBV27 and TRBJ1-2; weak D call: TRBD1 (5 bases). The CDR3 contains 14 residues. V dropped 6 bases and J dropped 1 base, with 12 bases sitting between them. Germline V CDR1 and CDR2: MNHEY, SMNVEV (reference sequence). This CDR3 is CASSNLDSNYGYTF. The CDR3 region has the DNA TGTGCCAGCAGCAACCTAGACAGTAACTATGGCTACACCTTC.

This clonotype was observed once. The rearrangement links TRBV7-9 to TRBJ2-3; the match to TRBD2 covers 8 bases. The CDR3 is 16 amino acids. The V gene end was trimmed by 4 bases and the J gene end by 2 bases; junction bases not matched to a gene: 8. Germline V CDR1 and CDR2: SEHNR, FQNEAQ (reference sequence). Here the CDR3 reads CASSSRTSPNTDTQYF. The CDR3 DNA sequence: TGTGCCAGCAGCTCAAGGACTAGCCCGAACACAGATACGCAGTATTTT.

This clonotype was observed a few times. The chain has TRBV7-2 and TRBJ2-3; the D gene is possibly TRBD2 (6 bases). Germline V gene lookup returns CDR1 SGHTA and CDR2 FQGNSA. Trimming removed 4 bases at V and 4 bases at J, with 9 bases between. The CDR3 is 13 amino acids. The CDR3 protein is CASSSTGADTQYF. The CDR3 DNA reads as TGTGCCAGCAGCTCAACGGGGGCAGATACGCAGTATTTT.

This chain connects TRBV29-1 to TRBJ1-5; D remains ambiguous. Germline assignment: CDR1 SQVTM and CDR2 ANQGSEA. V lost 4 bases, J lost 2 bases, and 6 bases lay in between. The CDR3 contains 12 residues. As DNA, the CDR3 is TGCAGCGTTGGGGAGGGCAATCAGCCCCAGCATTTT. Protein sequence: CSVGEGNQPQHF.

CDR3 DNA sequence: TGCGCCAGCAGCCTGGGACTAGCGGGGCTCACAGATACGCAGTATTTT. Its protein is CASSLGLAGLTDTQYF. The chain joins TRBV5-1 to TRBJ2-3; 13 bases match TRBD2. CDR3 length: 16 residues. Germline assignment: CDR1 SGHRS and CDR2 YFSETQ. With 4 bases clipped from V and 2 bases from J, the junction kept 4 bases outside the gene matches.

Here the CDR3 reads CAITRGGMNTEAFF. The CDR3 region has the DNA TGTGCCATCACCCGGGGGGGAATGAACACTGAAGCTTTCTTT. This rearrangement joins TRBV10-3 to TRBJ1-1; weak D call: TRBD1 (5 bases). The CDR3 extends over 14 amino acids. CDR1 ENHRY and CDR2 SYGVKD come from the germline V gene. Trimming stripped 7 bases from V and 0 bases from J, with 12 bases between.

The rearrangement joins TRBV20-1 to TRBJ2-1, with TRBD2 matching over 10 bases. The CDR3 spans 19 residues. V trimming: 7 bases; J trimming: 0 bases; junction bases outside the gene matches: 18. CDR1 and CDR2 from the germline V gene are DFQATT and SNEGSKA (reference sequence). The CDR3: CSGKSMGLALGSSYNEQFF. The CDR3 bases are TGCAGTGGTAAGAGCATGGGACTAGCGTTGGGGAGCTCCTACAATGAGCAGTTCTTC.

The gene calls are TRBV19 and TRBJ2-5, with D possibly matching TRBD2 (7 bases). Trimming pared 9 bases from V and 5 bases from J, leaving 13 bases between. The CDR3 totals 12 residues. Per the germline V gene, CDR1 is LNHDA and CDR2 is SQIVND (reference sequence). CDR3 DNA: TGTGCCAGCGAGGGGGGGGAGGAGACCCAGTACTTC. It encodes CASEGGEETQYF.

The rearrangement joins TRBV18 to TRBJ2-7; a possible D gene is TRBD2 (5 bases). Germline V gives CDR1 KGHSH, CDR2 LQKENI. This CDR3 region has 13 residues. Between the trimmed V and J ends, which lost 3 bases and 2 bases, there was a span of 8 bases. The CDR3 nucleotides are TGTGCCAGCTCACCGGCCGGGGCCTACGAGCAGTACTTC. It yields the protein CASSPAGAYEQYF. The full variable domain, rest sourced from reference TRBV18 and TRBJ2-7, is NAGVMQNPRHLVRRRGQEARLRCSPMKGHSHVYWYRQLPEEGLKFMVYLQKENIIDESGMPKERFSAEFPKEGPSILRIQQVVRGDSAAYFCASSPAGAYEQYFGPGTRLTVT.

V usage is TRBV7-8 and J usage is TRBJ2-3, with a tentative D call TRBD1 (5 bases). Trimming shortened V by 2 bases and J by 1 base, and 13 bases separated the two germline ends. Germline-derived CDR1 and CDR2 are SGHVS and FQNEAQ. The CDR3 contains 16 residues. As DNA, the CDR3 is TGTGCCAGCAGCTTAAGAGCAGGGTTGGGCACAGATACGCAGTATTTT. Its protein is CASSLRAGLGTDTQYF. The full variable domain, its missing parts supplied by reference TRBV7-8 and TRBJ2-3, is GAGVSQSPRYKVAKRGQDVALRCDPISGHVSLFWYQQALGQGPEFLTYFQNEAQLDKSGLPSDRFFAERPEGSVSTLKIQRTQQEDSAVYLCASSLRAGLGTDTQYFGPGTRLTVL.

The chain is built from TRBV20-1 and TRBJ1-6; 11 bases are shared with TRBD1. The CDR3 is 19 amino acids. In germline, CDR1 is DFQATT, CDR2 SNEGSKA (reference sequence). V lost 5 bases and J lost 6; bases outside the gene matches: 18. CDR3: CSARPPAGTGGGINSPLHF. Written as DNA, the CDR3 is TGCAGTGCTCGCCCCCCCGCGGGGACAGGGGGGGGTATTAATTCACCCCTCCACTTT.

The V and J genes are TRBV19 and TRBJ1-5; a possible D gene is TRBD1 (5 bases). The CDR3 runs to 14 residues. Between the trimmed V and J ends, which lost 3 bases and 2 bases, there was a span of 8 bases. Germline assignment: CDR1 LNHDA and CDR2 SQIVND (reference sequence). CDR3: CASSIRAGNQPQHF. For the CDR3, the DNA is TGTGCCAGTAGTATCAGGGCGGGCAATCAGCCCCAGCATTTT.

This clonotype was found a few times. The V and J genes are TRBV7-9 and TRBJ1-5; D remains unclear. The CDR3 has 15 amino acids. V lost 0 bases to trimming and J lost 7 bases, with 13 bases between them. Germline V lookup: CDR1 SEHNR, CDR2 FQNEAQ (reference sequence). CDR3 amino acids: CASSLAGGSEQPQHF. The DNA for the CDR3 is TGTGCCAGCAGCTTAGCGGGCGGGTCGGAGCAGCCCCAGCATTTT.

The V gene is TRBV20-1, the J gene TRBJ2-5; perhaps TRBD2 as D (6 bases). Per the germline V gene, CDR1 is DFQATT and CDR2 is SNEGSKA (reference sequence). V gave up 5 bases and J gave up 7 bases, with 11 bases separating them. This CDR3 spans 11 amino acids. The DNA of the CDR3 is TGCAGTGCTGTCGGGGGAGGGACCCAGTACTTC. It specifies CSAVGGGTQYF.

This clonotype was observed a handful of times. The J gene is TRBJ1-2, the V gene TRBV6-1; D may be TRBD1 (5 bases). Germline V gene lookup returns CDR1 MNHNS and CDR2 SASEGT. V was trimmed by 6 bases and J by 3 bases, leaving 17 bases between them. The CDR3 is 15 residues long. In DNA, the CDR3 is TGTGCCAGCAGCCCGAGAGGGACTCACTACTATGGCTACACCTTC. This codes for CASSPRGTHYYGYTF.

CDR3 protein: CASSQDEAGSNQPQHF. The DNA of the CDR3 is TGCGCCAGCAGCCAAGACGAGGCAGGGAGCAATCAGCCCCAGCATTTT. The chain combines TRBV4-3 with TRBJ1-5; a weak D match, TRBD1 (5 bases). CDR1 is LGHNA, CDR2 YSLEER, per germline. V gave up 0 bases and J gave up 1 base, with 10 bases separating them. The CDR3 has 16 residues.

The chain is built from TRBV12-3 or TRBV12-4 and TRBJ1-2; D not resolved. This CDR3 spans 13 amino acids. Trimming stripped 5 bases from V and 2 bases from J, with 9 bases between. The CDR3 loop is CASSQDGNYGYTF. The DNA of the CDR3 is TGTGCCAGCAGTCAGGACGGAAACTATGGCTACACCTTC.

This rearrangement joins TRBV7-9 to TRBJ2-3, with unresolved D. The CDR3 extends over 11 amino acids. Germline V gene sequence: CDR1 SEHNR, CDR2 FQNEAQ (reference sequence). Trimming removed 5 bases at V and 10 bases at J, with 10 bases between. The CDR3 DNA is TGTGCCAGCAGCCCCGGAACTGCGCAGTATTTT. Translating gives CASSPGTAQYF.

The rearrangement joins TRBV10-2 to TRBJ2-7; 11 bases are a match to TRBD2. Per germline, CDR1 WSHSY and CDR2 SAAADI. CDR3 length: 15 amino acids. V lost 0 bases to trimming and J lost 2 bases; unmatched junction nucleotides: 0. CDR3 DNA sequence: TGCGCCAGCAGTGAGTCGGGACTAGCGGCCTACGAGCAGTACTTC. Translation gives CASSESGLAAYEQYF.

This chain uses TRBV6-1 with TRBJ1-5; 8 bases are shared with TRBD1. The CDR3 length is 14 residues. The V gene end was trimmed by 9 bases and the J gene end by 5 bases; junction bases not matched to a gene: 9. The V gene's germline CDR1 is MNHNS and CDR2 SASEGT. The CDR3 DNA reads as TGTGCCAGTTCCGGGCAGGGGGCGTATCAGCCCCAGCATTTT. Its translation: CASSGQGAYQPQHF.

The rearrangement joins TRBV5-1 to TRBJ2-3, with D perhaps matching TRBD2 (5 bases). Germline CDR1 and CDR2: SGHRS and YFSETQ. V lost 4 bases and J 1 base, leaving 13 bases between the germline ends. This CDR3 contains 15 residues. The CDR3 spells CASSRNGDGTDTQYF. In DNA form, the CDR3 reads TGCGCCAGCAGCCGGAACGGGGATGGCACAGATACGCAGTATTTT. The full variable domain, in which reference TRBV5-1 and TRBJ2-3 provide the parts outside the CDR3, is KAGVTQTPRYLIKTRGQQVTLSCSPISGHRSVSWYQQTPGQGLQFLFEYFSETQRNKGNFPGRFSGRQFSNSRSEMNVSTLELGDSALYLCASSRNGDGTDTQYFGPGTRLTVL.